The 17 T cell receptor beta chains below all came from one sample that was sequenced in a study of response to subunit inactivated influenza vaccine. Each CDR3 protein is one row after TCRdb ran MiXCR on the RT-PCR reads. This sample has about half a million distinct CDR3 sequences, with 9.5% to 13% found just once. The sample was PBMCs from blood, taken 40 to 50 days after vaccination. All receptors come from a man in his forties or fifties who received an inactivated influenza vaccine.

The chain uses TRBV20-1 and TRBJ2-7; 7 bases line up with TRBD2. The ends lost 7 bases at V and 6 bases at J; junction bases unmatched: 18. This CDR3 region has 15 residues. Looked up from germline, CDR1 is DFQATT and CDR2 is SNEGSKA (reference sequence). CDR3 region: CSVGGKSGTLGEQYF. The CDR3, as DNA: TGCAGTGTGGGGGGGAAGAGCGGGACTTTGGGCGAGCAGTACTTC.

This chain links TRBV20-1 with TRBJ2-5, with a tentative D call TRBD1 (5 bases). The CDR3 loop spans 12 amino acids. Germline V gene sequence: CDR1 DFQATT, CDR2 SNEGSKA (reference sequence). V was cut by 5 bases and J by 4 bases, with 11 bases left in between. Written as DNA, the CDR3 is TGCAGTGCTCCCCAGGGAAGAGAGACCCAGTACTTC. The encoded protein is CSAPQGRETQYF.

This clonotype was seen only a few times. This rearrangement joins TRBV5-1 to TRBJ2-1; possible D gene TRBD1, 6 bases. V lost 0 bases and J 5 bases, leaving 12 bases between the germline ends. CDR1 and CDR2 (germline): SGHRS, YFSETQ. The CDR3 sequence is 15 residues long. This CDR3 reads CASSLVVDSNNEQFF. The CDR3 region has the DNA TGCGCCAGCAGCTTGGTTGTGGACAGTAACAATGAGCAGTTCTTC.

The CDR3 sequence: CATTIIGRETQYF. In DNA form, the CDR3 reads TGTGCCACCACCATAATAGGGAGGGAGACCCAGTACTTC. The V call is TRBV6-1, the J call TRBJ2-5, with D possibly TRBD2 on 6 matching bases. Deletions cut 10 bases from V and 5 bases from J, with 17 bases between. The CDR3 contains 13 residues. Germline V gene sequence: CDR1 MNHNS, CDR2 SASEGT.

This clonotype was picked up a small number of times. The CDR3: CASSLYRGAQETQYF. The CDR3, as DNA: TGTGCCAGCAGCTTATACAGAGGGGCCCAAGAGACCCAGTACTTC. The chain links TRBV7-9 to TRBJ2-5; D tentatively reads TRBD1 or TRBD2 (5 bases each). Germline V CDR1 and CDR2: SEHNR, FQNEAQ (reference sequence). CDR3 length: 15 residues. The V end lost 2 bases, the J end lost 1 base, and 11 bases lay between the germline ends.

This clonotype was found many times. The rearrangement links TRBV10-2 to TRBJ1-1; D gene unclear. This CDR3 region has 15 residues. Germline V gene sequence: CDR1 WSHSY, CDR2 SAAADI. V was clipped by 3 bases and J by 1 base, with 12 bases between them. CDR3 nucleotide sequence: TGCGCCAGCAGTGACGAGGGAAACTGGAACACTGAAGCTTTCTTT. Amino acid sequence: CASSDEGNWNTEAFF.

This clonotype turned up a few times. The chain is built from TRBV12-3 or TRBV12-4 and TRBJ1-2, with 10 bases aligning to TRBD1. The CDR3 runs 15 residues. V dropped 4 bases and J dropped 8; count of bases not matched to a gene: 10. In DNA form, the CDR3 reads TGTGCCAGCAGTTCCGCCGGACAGGGGGTGGAAGGCTACACCTTC. It codes for CASSSAGQGVEGYTF.

There are a few counts of this clonotype. The CDR3 loop is CASRGGFTGELFF. As DNA, the CDR3 is TGTGCCTCGCGGGGGGGATTTACCGGGGAGCTGTTTTTT. This rearrangement joins TRBV6-1 to TRBJ2-2, with 9 bases that match TRBD2. This CDR3 region has 13 residues. Trimming took 11 bases from V and 5 from J; bases not matched to a gene: 6. The germline V gene encodes CDR1 MNHNS and CDR2 SASEGT.

The CDR3 protein is CSVEVRWNDYNEQFF. CDR3 nucleotides: TGCAGCGTTGAAGTTAGGTGGAATGACTACAATGAGCAGTTCTTC. V and J are TRBV29-1 and TRBJ2-1; D is undetermined. CDR1 is SQVTM, CDR2 ANQGSEA, per germline. V was clipped by 1 base and J by 3 bases, with 13 bases between them. The CDR3 spans 15 residues.

The table lists this clonotype with a few counts. This sequence joins TRBV6-1 and TRBJ1-5, with 7 bases that match TRBD1. Germline V CDR1 and CDR2: MNHNS, SASEGT. This CDR3 spans 14 amino acids. Trimming removed 5 bases from V and 4 bases from J; junction bases left unmatched: 5. The CDR3 here is CASSKTGSNQPQHF. Here the CDR3 DNA reads TGTGCCAGCAGTAAGACAGGGTCGAATCAGCCCCAGCATTTT.

This clonotype was found a few times. The chain recombines TRBV5-5 with TRBJ2-1; 8 bases are a match to TRBD2. The V gene's germline CDR1 is SGHKS and CDR2 YYEKEE (reference sequence). The CDR3 has 16 amino acids. V was clipped by 2 bases and J by 5 bases; unmatched bases: 9. The CDR3 DNA sequence: TGTGCCAGCAGCTTTTTCAAACTAGCGGACCACAATGAGCAGTTCTTC. Protein: CASSFFKLADHNEQFF.

There are a few counts of this clonotype. The CDR3 protein is CSADRFSSYEQYF. The CDR3 bases are TGCAGTGCTGACAGGTTCTCCTCCTACGAGCAGTACTTC. The genes are TRBV20-1 and TRBJ2-7; D possibly corresponds to TRBD1 (6 bases). CDR3 length: 13 amino acids. V dropped 5 bases and J dropped 0 bases, with 11 bases sitting between them. Germline V gene lookup returns CDR1 DFQATT and CDR2 SNEGSKA (reference sequence).

The chain couples TRBV12-3 or TRBV12-4 to TRBJ2-7, with 9 bases matching TRBD1. The CDR3 is 14 amino acids. With V trimmed by 7 bases and J by 6 bases, 10 bases remained unmatched. CDR3 loop: CASTWGTGLSEQYF. As DNA, the CDR3 is TGTGCCAGCACGTGGGGGACAGGGTTATCCGAGCAGTACTTC.

A few counts support this clonotype. The CDR3 here is CASSRGGQGPSYNEQFF. The CDR3 nucleotides are TGCGCCAGCAGCCGGGGAGGTCAGGGGCCCTCCTACAATGAGCAGTTCTTC. The genes are TRBV4-1 and TRBJ2-1; the D gene could be TRBD1 or TRBD2 (6 bases each). Trimming took 4 bases from V and 0 from J, leaving 16 bases between them. The CDR3 consists of 17 residues. Germline loops: CDR1 MGHRA, CDR2 YSYEKL.

This clonotype was seen a few times. V and J are TRBV12-3 or TRBV12-4 and TRBJ2-2, with 10 bases matching TRBD2. V shed 5 bases and J 0 bases; nucleotides not matched to a gene: 3. The CDR3 is made up of 16 amino acids. CDR3 in amino acids: CASSRTSGTNTGELFF. The DNA for the CDR3 is TGTGCCAGCAGTAGGACTAGCGGAACGAACACCGGGGAGCTGTTTTTT.

This clonotype was seen more than once but under ten times. The rearrangement uses TRBV11-2 and TRBJ1-1, with unresolved D. The CDR3 totals 15 residues. Germline V gene data show CDR1 as SGHAT and CDR2 as FQNNGV. The V gene lost 0 bases and the J gene lost 4 bases, with 12 bases spanning the gap. CDR3 protein: CASSLDMMVGTEAFF. The CDR3, as DNA: TGTGCCAGCAGCTTAGATATGATGGTTGGCACTGAAGCTTTCTTT.

This rearrangement joins TRBV28 to TRBJ2-7; 7 bases are a match to TRBD2. The J call may not be correct, given that the DNA end is closer to TRBJ2-1. The CDR3 runs 16 residues. The germline V gene encodes CDR1 MDHEN and CDR2 SYDVKM. The CDR3 DNA sequence: TGTGCCAGCAGTTTTGGTAGGGGAGGGCATCCCTACGAGCAGTTCTTC. It yields the protein CASSFGRGGHPYEQFF.